The 30 T cell receptor beta chains listed next were all sequenced from one sample in a study of identical twins (dated by TCRdb to the mid-2010s). Library creation used 5' RACE. The sequencer was an Illumina HiSeq 2000. Using fastp trimming at Q25 and MiXCR clonotype assembly, TCRdb reanalyzed the public sequencing data and kept in-frame beta chains. Each record represents a unique CDR3 protein, reported with the most common genes and DNA among its rows. The sample contains under 800,000 distinct CDR3 sequences, 21% of them found a single time. The ten largest account for 4% to 5.5% of the sample. This sample was shared with a second study, whose subject was T cells expressing NK-cell markers.

Sequenced sample: PBMCs. The receptors were gathered from a woman aged 18-29 years in good health.

This clonotype was counted only a few times. The chain combines TRBV5-1 with TRBJ2-1; TRBD2 agrees at 8 bases. The trim removed 0 bases at V and 12 bases at J, leaving 5 bases unmatched. Looked up from germline, CDR1 is SGHRS and CDR2 is YFSETQ. The CDR3 loop spans 13 amino acids. The CDR3 DNA reads TGCGCCAGCAGCTTGGGAACTAGCGGAATGCAGTTCTTC. Its protein product is CASSLGTSGMQFF.

CDR3 in DNA: TGTGCCAGCAGCTTAGGCCCTCGGGTAATCGGCAATCAGCCCCAGCATTTT. It specifies CASSLGPRVIGNQPQHF. This chain uses TRBV7-2 with TRBJ1-5; D is unclear. Germline-derived CDR1 and CDR2 are SGHTA and FQGNSA. Trimming stripped 1 base from V and 2 bases from J, with 15 bases between. CDR3 size: 17 residues.

The genes are TRBV20-1 and TRBJ1-2; 12 bases match TRBD1. V shed 3 bases, J shed 7 bases, and the junction held 6 bases outside the gene matches. The CDR3 totals 14 residues. CDR1 and CDR2 (germline): DFQATT, SNEGSKA (reference sequence). CDR3 region: CSARRPGQGAGYTF. Written as DNA, the CDR3 is TGCAGTGCTAGGCGCCCGGGACAGGGGGCTGGCTACACCTTC.

This clonotype has just a few counts. CDR3 sequence: CSARDNSYNEQFF. The DNA of the CDR3 is TGCAGTGCGAGGGATAACTCCTACAATGAGCAGTTCTTC. The genes are TRBV20-1 and TRBJ2-1; TRBD2 is a possible D gene (5 bases). V lost 6 bases and J lost 0, with 9 bases in between. CDR3 length: 13 residues. CDR1 DFQATT and CDR2 SNEGSKA come from the germline V gene (reference sequence).

The rearrangement uses TRBV6-1 and TRBJ2-3; D gene uncertain. Looked up from germline, CDR1 is MNHNS and CDR2 is SASEGT. The CDR3 consists of 17 residues. The V and J ends lost 6 bases and 0 bases respectively, with 19 bases between them. The CDR3 DNA follows: TGTGCCAGCAGCCGCTTCCCCAAGCAGTCTAGCACAGATACGCAGTATTTT. Translated, it gives CASSRFPKQSSTDTQYF.

This clonotype was seen only a few times. This chain links TRBV5-1 with TRBJ2-2; 7 bases match TRBD1. V lost 6 bases, J lost 4 bases, and 3 bases stayed unmatched. The CDR3 extends over 13 amino acids. The germline CDR1 and CDR2 sequences are SGHRS and YFSETQ. This CDR3 is CASNQGVTGELFF. The DNA of the CDR3 is TGCGCCAGCAACCAGGGGGTCACCGGGGAGCTGTTTTTT.

This clonotype was counted only a few times. The CDR3 nucleotides read TGTGCCAGCAGCCCGGGACTAGCGAGTGATACGCAGTATTTT. Protein sequence: CASSPGLASDTQYF. The chain joins TRBV7-2 to TRBJ2-3, with 10 bases that match TRBD2. Germline CDR1 reads SGHTA; CDR2 reads FQGNSA. The J segment lost 6 bases and the V segment lost 5 bases, leaving 5 bases of the junction unmatched. This CDR3 is 14 amino acids long.

This clonotype was seen many times. The chain combines TRBV29-1 with TRBJ1-1, with a tentative D call TRBD1 (5 bases). The CDR3 has 12 residues. Trimming took off 4 bases at V and 7 bases at J, with 13 bases between the two ends. Germline CDR1 is SQVTM and CDR2 is ANQGSEA. The CDR3 nucleotides are TGCAGCGTTGCCGGACATATAGATGAAGCTTTCTTT. Translated: CSVAGHIDEAFF.

This clonotype was counted at least ten times. This sequence joins TRBV6-6 and TRBJ2-3, with D hard to call. This CDR3 contains 13 residues. Germline V gene lookup returns CDR1 MNHNY and CDR2 SVGAGI (reference sequence). The V and J ends lost 6 bases and 5 bases respectively, with 12 bases between them. The CDR3: CASRNGGEDTQYF. CDR3 in DNA: TGTGCCAGCAGAAACGGTGGGGAAGATACGCAGTATTTT.

The chain has TRBV6-5 and TRBJ2-3; D possibly corresponds to TRBD2 (5 bases). Germline V gene sequence: CDR1 MNHEY, CDR2 SVGAGI. CDR3 length: 17 amino acids. With 0 bases removed from V and 9 bases from J, the gap between germline ends came to 22 bases. CDR3 region: CASSYSVRDYFKETQYF. In DNA, the CDR3 is TGTGCCAGCAGTTACTCTGTCAGAGACTACTTCAAGGAGACGCAGTATTTT.

The chain uses TRBV6-5 and TRBJ2-5; no reliable D call. Trimming shortened V by 6 bases and J by 5 bases, and 10 bases separated the two germline ends. The CDR3 is 12 amino acids. CDR1 MNHEY and CDR2 SVGAGI come from the germline V gene. Here the CDR3 reads CASRGFSETQYF. The CDR3 region has the DNA TGTGCCAGCAGGGGTTTTTCTGAGACCCAGTACTTC.

The chain uses TRBV20-1 and TRBJ2-1; possibly TRBD2 for D (6 bases). CDR1 is DFQATT, CDR2 SNEGSKA, per germline (reference sequence). V was cut by 2 bases and J by 1 base, with 24 bases left in between. The CDR3 is 19 residues long. The chain's CDR3 is CSARSKGLQLKRSYNEQFF. The CDR3 nucleotides read TGCAGTGCTAGATCAAAGGGACTCCAACTAAAAAGATCCTACAATGAGCAGTTCTTC.

This clonotype came up a few times. This CDR3 reads CASSYSIGPSVYEQFF. CDR3 bases: TGTGCCAGCAGTTACTCGATCGGACCTAGCGTCTATGAGCAGTTCTTC. The rearrangement joins TRBV6-5 to TRBJ2-1, with a weak D call TRBD2 (6 bases). CDR1 is MNHEY, CDR2 SVGAGI, per germline. V lost 0 bases to trimming and J lost 8 bases, with 17 bases between them. The CDR3 is made up of 16 amino acids.

V usage is TRBV6-1 and J usage is TRBJ2-2, with TRBD2 as a possible D gene (6 bases). This CDR3 has 16 amino acids. Looked up from germline, CDR1 is MNHNS and CDR2 is SASEGT. Trimming removed 6 bases at V and 4 bases at J, with 18 bases between. Here the CDR3 reads CASSESRGGSTGELFF. CDR3 bases: TGTGCCAGCAGCGAAAGCCGAGGAGGGAGCACCGGGGAGCTGTTTTTT.

This chain links TRBV7-9 with TRBJ2-4; 7 nucleotides match TRBD1. This CDR3 contains 13 residues. Losses at the gene ends were 5 bases for V and 6 bases for J; bases not matched to a gene: 4. Germline CDR1 SEHNR, CDR2 FQNEAQ (reference sequence). CDR3 loop: CASSRNRGNIQYF. DNA of the CDR3: TGTGCCAGCAGCAGGAACAGGGGAAACATTCAGTACTTC.

Many counts were recorded for this clonotype. The V and J genes are TRBV12-3 or TRBV12-4 and TRBJ1-2; D uncertain. Trimming left V 1 base short and J 0 bases short, with 3 bases between. The CDR3 consists of 13 residues. The DNA for the CDR3 is TGTGCCAGCAGTTTAGTCGCTAACTATGGCTACACCTTC. Translating gives CASSLVANYGYTF.

The chain combines TRBV5-1 with TRBJ2-3, with TRBD2 matching 11 bases. V was pared by 4 bases and J by 4 bases, with 11 bases of the junction left unmatched. Germline loops: CDR1 SGHRS, CDR2 YFSETQ. The CDR3 consists of 17 residues. The CDR3, as DNA: TGCGCCAGCAGCCGGGCAGAACTAGCGGGAGCCCCAGATACGCAGTATTTT. It specifies CASSRAELAGAPDTQYF.

This clonotype was seen at least ten times. The chain carries TRBV25-1 and TRBJ1-1; 7 positions agree with TRBD1. Germline V gene sequence: CDR1 MGHDK, CDR2 SYGVNS. The CDR3 has 14 amino acids. V shed 0 bases, J shed 8 bases, and the junction held 6 bases outside the gene matches. As DNA, the CDR3 is TGTGCCAGCAGTGAATACGGAACAGGGGACGAAGCTTTCTTT. Its translation: CASSEYGTGDEAFF.

A few counts support this clonotype. This rearrangement joins TRBV6-2 or TRBV6-3 to TRBJ2-5; D not certain. V lost 0 bases and J 0 bases, leaving 8 bases between the germline ends. Per the germline V gene, CDR1 is MNHEY and CDR2 is SVGEGT. This CDR3 is built from 15 residues. The CDR3 sequence: CASSYSRLNQETQYF. CDR3 nucleotides: TGTGCCAGCAGTTACTCTCGACTCAACCAAGAGACCCAGTACTTC.

This clonotype was recorded many times. Mismatch with germline at one junction end may stem from a read error. The chain has TRBV7-7 and TRBJ2-1; D is possibly TRBD2 (6 bases). Germline assignment: CDR1 SSHAT and CDR2 FNYEAQ (reference sequence). This CDR3 is built from 15 residues. CDR3 sequence: CASSLDGGLYNEQFF. The CDR3 nucleotides read TGTGCTAGCAGCTTAGACGGGGGACTCTACAATGAGCAGTTCTTC.

The sample holds a few counts of this clonotype. This chain connects TRBV7-9 to TRBJ1-1; possibly TRBD1 for D (5 bases). Germline V gene sequence: CDR1 SEHNR, CDR2 FQNEAQ (reference sequence). The CDR3 runs to 14 residues. V lost 8 bases to trimming and J lost 5 bases, with 18 bases between them. CDR3 DNA: TGTGCCAGCCGGTGGGGGGAGGGTGTAACTGAAGCTTTCTTT. Translated, it gives CASRWGEGVTEAFF.

This chain uses TRBV5-5 with TRBJ1-5; TRBD1 is a possible D gene (5 bases). There are 12 residues in the CDR3. CDR1 SGHKS and CDR2 YYEKEE come from the germline V gene (reference sequence). The V and J ends lost 5 bases and 9 bases respectively, with 12 bases between them. The CDR3, as DNA: TGTGCCAGCAGTAAAGGGACTGGGCCCCAGCATTTT. It codes for CASSKGTGPQHF.

CDR3 bases: TGCAGTGCTAGAGCGCTAGCCAGATATGAGCAGTTCTTC. Protein product: CSARALARYEQFF. J is TRBJ2-1 and V is TRBV20-1; the D gene is possibly TRBD2 (5 bases). V lost 1 base and J 8 bases, leaving 12 bases between the germline ends. CDR3 length equals 13 residues. Germline V CDR1 and CDR2: DFQATT, SNEGSKA (reference sequence).

This clonotype was seen a few times. The chain couples TRBV29-1 to TRBJ2-1; 7 bases are a match to TRBD2. Germline trimming cut 5 bases from V and 6 bases from J; bases unmatched to any gene: 16. Looked up from germline, CDR1 is SQVTM and CDR2 is ANQGSEA. This CDR3 contains 16 residues. CDR3 sequence: CSVSAKVRELGNEQFF. CDR3 nucleotides: TGCAGCGTTTCGGCTAAGGTGCGGGAGCTTGGCAATGAGCAGTTCTTC.

V usage is TRBV18 and J usage is TRBJ2-7; 10 bases align to TRBD1. From germline, CDR1 is KGHSH and CDR2 LQKENI. The CDR3 sequence is 14 residues long. Losses at the gene ends were 8 bases for V and 5 bases for J; bases not matched to a gene: 9. DNA of the CDR3: TGTGCCAGCGGCGGACAGGGGGGTATGGACGAGCAGTACTTC. Its translation is CASGGQGGMDEQYF.

The rearrangement links TRBV7-7 to TRBJ2-7; a weak D match, TRBD2 (6 bases). Trimming took off 10 bases at V and 2 bases at J, with 24 bases between the two ends. The CDR3 sequence is 16 residues long. Germline lookup yields CDR1 SSHAT and CDR2 FNYEAQ (reference sequence). The CDR3: CAISGTRVATTYEQYF. In DNA form, the CDR3 reads TGTGCCATTTCGGGGACTCGGGTAGCGACTACCTACGAGCAGTACTTC. The variable domain in full, completed from reference TRBV7-7 and TRBJ2-7, reads GAGVSQSPRYKVTKRGQDVTLRCDPISSHATLYWYQQALGQGPEFLTYFNYEAQPDKSGLPSDRFSAERPEGSISTLTIQRTEQRDSAMYRCAISGTRVATTYEQYFGPGTRLTVT.

The rearrangement uses TRBV12-3 or TRBV12-4 and TRBJ1-6; the D is unclear. Trimming took 6 bases from V and 9 from J, leaving 15 bases between them. This CDR3 is built from 14 residues. CDR3 in DNA: TGTGCCAGCAGCCTGCACCCTTATGGTTCACCCCTCCACTTT. This gives the protein CASSLHPYGSPLHF.

This sequence joins TRBV25-1 and TRBJ2-5; 9 bases fit TRBD1. CDR3 length equals 15 residues. The germline V gene has CDR1 MGHDK and CDR2 SYGVNS. V was pared by 1 base and J by 6 bases, with 6 bases of the junction left unmatched. DNA for the CDR3: TGTGCCAGCAGTGAATCGGGGGACAGGGAACAGACCCAGTACTTC. It specifies CASSESGDREQTQYF.

This clonotype was counted between two and nine times. The chain employs TRBV6-2 or TRBV6-3 and TRBJ2-1, with 10 bases identical to TRBD1. V lost 2 bases, J lost 4 bases, and 2 bases stayed unmatched. Germline V gene sequence: CDR1 MNHEY, CDR2 SVGEGT. The CDR3 extends over 15 amino acids. This CDR3 reads CASSYGTGAYNEQFF. Written as DNA, the CDR3 is TGTGCCAGCAGTTACGGGACAGGGGCTTACAATGAGCAGTTCTTC.

The chain uses TRBV5-5 and TRBJ2-7; a weak D match, TRBD2 (5 bases). With 9 bases removed from V and 7 bases from J, the gap between germline ends came to 23 bases. The germline V gene encodes CDR1 SGHKS and CDR2 YYEKEE (reference sequence). This CDR3 comprises 14 residues. For the CDR3, the DNA is TGTGCCACCAACGGGGTCGACCTCTCTGGGGAGCAGTACTTC. Translated: CATNGVDLSGEQYF.